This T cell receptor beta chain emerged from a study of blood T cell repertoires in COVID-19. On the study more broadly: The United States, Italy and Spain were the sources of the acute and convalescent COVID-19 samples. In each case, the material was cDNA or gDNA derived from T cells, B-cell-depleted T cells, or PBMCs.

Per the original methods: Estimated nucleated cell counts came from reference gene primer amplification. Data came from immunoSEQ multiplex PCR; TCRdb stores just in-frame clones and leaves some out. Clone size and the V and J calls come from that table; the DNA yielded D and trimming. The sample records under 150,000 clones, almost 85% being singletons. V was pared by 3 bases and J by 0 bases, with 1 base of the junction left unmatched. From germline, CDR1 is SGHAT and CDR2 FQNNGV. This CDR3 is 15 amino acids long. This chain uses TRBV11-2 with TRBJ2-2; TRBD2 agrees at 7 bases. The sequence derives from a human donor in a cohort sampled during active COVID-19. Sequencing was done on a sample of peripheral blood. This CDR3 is CASSLSGTNTGELFF. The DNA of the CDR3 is TGTGCCAGCAGCTTGAGCGGGACGAACACCGGGGAGCTGTTTTTT.